This TCR beta chain was retrieved from a study of T cell responses to AZD1222 COVID-19 vaccine. V was clipped by 4 bases and J by 8 bases; unmatched bases: 4. This CDR3 contains 13 residues. Germline assignment: CDR1 KGHSH and CDR2 LQKENI. Libraries were prepared by immunoSEQ multiplex PCR; TCRdb keeps only in-frame clonotypes and omits some of them. Counted here are roughly 120,000 clones, about 86% occurring once; the ten biggest clones make up less than 15%. This clone was recorded a few times. What it binds is unknown. Regarding the study as a whole: The breadth and depth of Spike-specific TCRs increased once two AZD1222 doses had been given. Repertoire sampling occurred only after the peak T cell response. Nearly half of spike-specific TCRs reportedly target unmutated variant regions.

The chain links TRBV18 to TRBJ1-4, with 7 bases identical to TRBD1. This sequence originates from an adult in good health. The material was peripheral blood, obtained on day 0 of AZD1222 vaccination. This CDR3 is CASSQGQDEKLFF. CDR3 DNA sequence: TGTGCCAGCTCACAAGGACAGGACGAAAAACTGTTTTTT.